Listed below are T cell receptor beta chains from one sample, sequenced in a study of control samples from healthy donors and cancer patients. The protocol was immunoSEQ multiplex PCR, while the TCRdb copy is restricted to in-frame clones and leaves out a portion. Among 100,000 to 150,000 clones listed, approximately 95% were seen once. Input material: blood. These receptors came from a man aged 25-45 years in good health. The CDR3 runs from the conserved cysteine through the conserved F or W. A D gene is named only where the DNA matches it firmly. Clone size is not always given. Where it is, it says once, few, many or a class for expanded clones.

clone size	V gene	J gene	D gene	CDR3 protein	CDR3 DNA
-	TRBV3-1/TRBV3-2	TRBJ1-4	-	CASSQDATNEKLFF	TGTGCCAGCAGCCAAGATGCAACTAATGAAAAACTGTTTTTT
-	TRBV7-8	TRBJ1-4	-	CASSLWGAVNEKLFF	TGTGCCAGCAGCTTATGGGGGGCGGTTAATGAAAAACTGTTTTTT
-	TRBV19	TRBJ1-5	-	CASSAPHSFTHQPQHF	TGTGCCAGTAGTGCGCCCCACTCCTTTACTCATCAGCCCCAGCATTTT
-	TRBV13	TRBJ2-5	TRBD2	CASSLLRPGGRETQYF	TGTGCCAGCAGCTTGCTCAGGCCGGGGGGGCGAGAGACCCAGTACTTC
-	TRBV6-1	TRBJ2-7	TRBD1	CASSELDRGGYEQYF	TGTGCCAGCAGTGAATTGGACAGGGGCGGCTACGAGCAGTACTTC
once	TRBV27	TRBJ1-2	-	CASSTDPTEERGYTF	TGTGCCAGCAGCACTGATCCGACCGAAGAGAGGGGCTACACCTTC
-	TRBV27	TRBJ2-7	TRBD2	CASGLLAGGFYEQYF	TGTGCCAGCGGCCTCTTAGCGGGGGGGTTCTACGAGCAGTACTTC
-	TRBV10-3	TRBJ1-5	-	CAISETDYQPQHF	TGTGCCATCAGTGAGACAGATTATCAGCCCCAGCATTTT
-	TRBV12-3/TRBV12-4	TRBJ1-6	-	CASRSELTLHF	TGTGCCAGCAGGTCAGAATTAACCCTCCACTTT
-	TRBV7-6	TRBJ2-5	TRBD2	CASSLRGGLGETQYF	TGTGCCAGCAGCTTACGGGGGGGCCTTGGGGAGACCCAGTACTTC
-	TRBV9	TRBJ2-7	-	CASSVDGAGLGEQYF	TGTGCCAGCAGCGTAGACGGGGCAGGTCTGGGCGAGCAGTACTTC
-	TRBV7-8	TRBJ2-1	TRBD2	CASSRHRRLAGYEQFF	TGTGCCAGCAGCCGACACCGAAGGCTAGCGGGGTATGAGCAGTTCTTC
-	TRBV28	TRBJ1-5	-	CAIQRDYSNQPQHF	TGTGCCATCCAGAGGGATTATAGCAATCAGCCCCAGCATTTT
-	TRBV3-1/TRBV3-2	TRBJ1-1	-	CASSRVEGAEAFF	TGTGCCAGCAGCCGCGTCGAGGGGGCTGAAGCTTTCTTT
-	TRBV6-2/TRBV6-3	TRBJ2-7	TRBD1	CASSLSPGQGSYEQYF	TGTGCCAGCAGTTTGTCACCAGGACAGGGATCCTACGAGCAGTACTTC
-	TRBV6-2/TRBV6-3	TRBJ2-7	-	CASSTEVPYEQYF	TGTGCCAGCAGTACAGAGGTTCCCTACGAGCAGTACTTC
-	TRBV9	TRBJ2-3	TRBD2	CASSVEAGGPGDTQYF	TGTGCCAGCAGCGTAGAAGCGGGGGGGCCAGGGGATACGCAGTATTTT
-	TRBV27	TRBJ1-1	-	CASSSQGPDEAFF	TGTGCCAGCAGTTCCCAGGGACCTGATGAAGCTTTCTTT
-	TRBV6-5	TRBJ1-1	-	CASSLGGLGGNTEAFF	TGTGCCAGCAGTTTGGGGGGATTGGGTGGGAACACTGAAGCTTTCTTT
few	TRBV6-2/TRBV6-3	TRBJ2-6	TRBD1	CASSHDRAGANVLTF	TGTGCCAGCAGTCACGACAGGGCCGGGGCCAACGTCCTGACTTTC
-	TRBV10-3	TRBJ2-1	-	CAISGQTSSYNEQFF	TGTGCCATCAGTGGGCAGACGAGCTCCTACAATGAGCAGTTCTTC
-	TRBV7-9	TRBJ1-5	-	CASSLEPAQPQHF	TGTGCCAGCAGCTTGGAACCGGCTCAGCCCCAGCATTTT
-	TRBV28	TRBJ1-4	-	CASSLQGEKLFF	TGTGCCAGCAGTCTACAAGGGGAAAAACTGTTTTTT
once	TRBV7-2	TRBJ1-1	TRBD1	CASSFGTAEAFF	TGTGCCAGCAGCTTCGGGACAGCGGAAGCTTTCTTT
-	TRBV5-4	TRBJ2-3	TRBD1	CASSPGTGGPTDTQYF	TGTGCCAGCAGCCCAGGGACAGGGGGGCCCACAGATACGCAGTATTTT
-	TRBV7-9	TRBJ2-5	-	CAAERGGRETQYF	TGTGCCGCTGAGAGGGGGGGTCGGGAGACCCAGTACTTC
-	TRBV7-9	TRBJ1-3	-	CASSTLGRTSSGNTIYF	TGTGCCAGCAGCACTTTAGGCCGGACGAGCTCTGGAAACACCATATATTTT
-	TRBV5-4	TRBJ1-6	-	CASSHHGTGFNSPLHF	TGTGCCAGCAGCCACCACGGGACCGGCTTTAATTCACCCCTCCACTTT
few	TRBV4-1	TRBJ1-5	-	CASSSGGLRNQPQHF	TGCGCCAGCAGTTCGGGGGGCCTGAGGAATCAGCCCCAGCATTTT
-	TRBV27	TRBJ2-1	TRBD2	CASSLGLAGGLSSYNEQFF	TGTGCCAGCAGTTTGGGACTAGCGGGGGGTCTGAGCTCCTACAATGAGCAGTTCTTC
once	TRBV6-5	TRBJ1-5	-	CASSYSMGVNQPQHF	TGTGCCAGCAGTTACAGTATGGGGGTCAATCAGCCCCAGCATTTT
once	TRBV29-1	TRBJ2-2	-	CSVVEGTNTGELFF	TGCAGCGTTGTAGAGGGGACGAACACCGGGGAGCTGTTTTTT
once	TRBV2	TRBJ1-5	TRBD1	CASSGTGSRQPQHF	TGTGCCAGCAGTGGGACAGGGAGCCGTCAGCCCCAGCATTTT
-	TRBV11-2	TRBJ2-7	-	CASSLAGYEQYF	TGTGCCAGCAGCTTAGCCGGTTACGAGCAGTACTTC
-	TRBV5-1	TRBJ2-5	-	CASRAGFAETQYF	TGCGCCAGCCGCGCAGGGTTTGCGGAGACCCAGTACTTC
-	TRBV9	TRBJ2-5	TRBD2	CASNLAGGQETQYF	TGTGCCAGCAACCTAGCGGGGGGCCAAGAGACCCAGTACTTC
-	TRBV30	TRBJ2-7	TRBD1	CAQSRGNYEQYF	TGTGCCCAGAGCAGGGGGAACTACGAGCAGTACTTC
-	TRBV10-3	TRBJ2-1	TRBD1	CAISQPTGVDEQFF	TGTGCCATCAGCCAACCGACAGGGGTCGATGAGCAGTTCTTC
-	TRBV14	TRBJ1-4	-	CASSQDVSGRWDEKLFF	TGTGCCAGCAGCCAGGATGTGTCAGGGAGGTGGGATGAAAAACTGTTTTTT
once	TRBV5-8	TRBJ2-3	TRBD2	CASSLRSGGGDTQYF	TGTGCCAGCAGCTTGCGGAGCGGGGGTGGGGATACGCAGTATTTT
-	TRBV1	TRBJ2-3	-	CTSSQSWLREATDTQYF	TGCACCAGCAGCCAAAGCTGGCTCCGGGAGGCCACAGATACGCAGTATTTT
once	TRBV5-6	TRBJ2-3	TRBD1	CASSLVGTGSYTQYF	TGTGCCAGCAGCTTGGTCGGGACAGGAAGCTATACGCAGTATTTT
-	TRBV10-3	TRBJ2-1	TRBD2	CAISLSGTSGRYNEQFF	TGTGCCATCAGTCTCTCCGGGACTAGCGGGCGGTACAATGAGCAGTTCTTC
-	TRBV19	TRBJ1-5	TRBD1	CASSRDRGGQPQHF	TGTGCCAGTAGTAGAGACAGGGGTGGTCAGCCCCAGCATTTT
-	TRBV5-6	TRBJ2-7	-	CASSSAPVYEQYF	TGTGCCAGCAGTTCAGCTCCTGTCTACGAGCAGTACTTC
-	TRBV6-5	TRBJ2-5	-	CASSYPGLETQYF	TGTGCCAGCAGTTATCCAGGTCTGGAGACCCAGTACTTC
-	TRBV5-1	TRBJ2-7	TRBD1	CASRMDRVHEQYF	TGCGCCAGCCGTATGGACAGGGTCCACGAGCAGTACTTC
-	TRBV5-1	TRBJ1-4	-	CASSLAPPGIPGEKLFF	TGCGCCAGCAGCTTGGCCCCTCCCGGGATCCCTGGTGAAAAACTGTTTTTT
-	TRBV2	TRBJ2-6	-	CASRALSSGANVLTF	TGTGCCAGCAGGGCGCTTAGCTCTGGGGCCAACGTCCTGACTTTC
-	TRBV29-1	TRBJ1-1	-	CSVVHSMNTEAFF	TGCAGCGTTGTCCACTCAATGAACACTGAAGCTTTCTTT
-	TRBV9	TRBJ2-7	-	CASTPGGTITYEQYF	TGTGCCAGCACTCCAGGGGGGACTATCACCTACGAGCAGTACTTC
few	TRBV6-5	TRBJ1-5	-	CASGPYEGPNQPQHF	TGTGCCAGCGGCCCATATGAGGGACCCAATCAGCCCCAGCATTTT
-	TRBV21-1	TRBJ2-7	-	CASSKRNSYEQYF	TGTGCCAGCAGCAAGAGGAACTCCTACGAGCAGTACTTC
-	TRBV4-3	TRBJ2-1	-	CASSQDTSSYNEQFF	TGCGCCAGCAGCCAAGATACTAGCTCCTACAATGAGCAGTTCTTC
-	TRBV25-1	TRBJ2-7	-	CASSGRSRYEQYF	TGTGCCAGCAGTGGAAGATCCCGCTACGAGCAGTACTTC